These 22 T cell receptor beta chains were sequenced from one sample in a study of T cells in Graves' hyperthyroidism and ophthalmopathy. Template material for amplifying TCR beta CDR3 regions consisted of RNA transcripts. The HTBI primer set drove a first-round RT-PCR of the TCR CDR3. TCRdb called the multiplex PCR reads again in MiXCR, with one record for every CDR3 protein. The sample records around 240,000 distinct CDR3 sequences, about 14% being singletons. Sequencing was performed on blood. These receptors all stem from a woman in her forties with Graves' hyperthyroidism that later progressed to Graves' ophthalmopathy.

This clonotype was observed at least ten times. The CDR3 bases are TGCGCCAGCAGTACCCCCGGGGGGACTAGCGGCACAGATACGCAGTATTTT. It encodes CASSTPGGTSGTDTQYF. The chain employs TRBV10-2 and TRBJ2-3; 10 nucleotides match TRBD2. CDR1 WSHSY and CDR2 SAAADI come from the germline V gene. V gave up 5 bases and J gave up 1 base; unmatched junction bases: 9. The CDR3 length is 17 residues.

In its sample, this clonotype was seen a few times. The chain carries TRBV3-1 and TRBJ2-5; 11 bases are shared with TRBD1. V shed 1 base, J shed 5 bases, and the junction held 6 bases outside the gene matches. The CDR3 covers 16 residues. The germline gives CDR1 LGHDT, CDR2 YNNKEL (reference sequence). In nucleotides, the CDR3 is TGTGCCAGCAGCCAAGCCGGGACAGGGGGGGGGGAGACCCAGTACTTC. Translated, it gives CASSQAGTGGGETQYF.

Only one count was recorded for this clonotype. The chain uses TRBV11-2 and TRBJ2-5; D may correspond to TRBD1 or TRBD2 (5 bases each). V was pared by 5 bases and J by 5 bases, with 12 bases between. Germline lookup yields CDR1 SGHAT and CDR2 FQNNGV. The CDR3 contains 13 residues. The CDR3 loop is CASSLGARETQYF. Here the CDR3 DNA reads TGTGCCAGCAGCCTCGGGGCTAGGGAGACCCAGTACTTC.

The sample holds many counts of this clonotype. The chain joins TRBV7-3 to TRBJ1-6, with D perhaps matching TRBD1 (6 bases). V was clipped by 4 bases and J by 7 bases, with 11 bases between them. Germline values: CDR1 SGHTA, CDR2 FQGTGA. The CDR3 length is 14 residues. The CDR3 coding sequence is TGTGCCAGCAGCTCCACAGGGTGGAATTCACCCCTCCACTTT. Its protein is CASSSTGWNSPLHF. The full variable domain, with the rest looked up from reference TRBV7-3 and TRBJ1-6, is GAGVSQTPSNKVTEKGKYVELRCDPISGHTALYWYRQSLGQGPEFLIYFQGTGAADDSGLPNDRFFAVRPEGSVSTLKIQRTERGDSAVYLCASSSTGWNSPLHFGNGTRLTVT.

This clonotype has a count of ten or more. The chain couples TRBV6-2 or TRBV6-3 to TRBJ2-7; D possibly corresponds to TRBD2 (5 bases). Germline CDR1 is MNHEY and CDR2 is SVGEGT. The CDR3 loop spans 17 amino acids. V dropped 9 bases and J dropped 1 base, with 25 bases sitting between them. The CDR3 region is CASRGVSELARSYEQYF. Written as DNA, the CDR3 is TGTGCCAGTAGAGGAGTTTCCGAGCTAGCACGATCCTACGAGCAGTACTTC.

This clonotype showed up just a few times. The V call is TRBV7-8, the J call TRBJ2-7; 9 bases are shared with TRBD1. Germline CDR1 reads SGHVS; CDR2 reads FQNEAQ. Trimming removed 5 bases from V and 4 bases from J; junction bases left unmatched: 9. CDR3 length equals 15 residues. CDR3 coding DNA: TGTGCCAGCAGCCCGGGACAGGGTGTTCCTTACGAGCAGTACTTC. It translates to CASSPGQGVPYEQYF.

This clonotype was seen repeatedly, ten times or more. The chain uses TRBV4-1 and TRBJ1-3, with no clear D. The V end lost 1 base, the J end lost 4 bases, and 14 bases lay between the germline ends. The CDR3 length is 16 residues. The germline CDR1 and CDR2 sequences are MGHRA and YSYEKL. The CDR3 reads CASSQADTSMGNTIYF. As DNA, the CDR3 is TGCGCCAGCAGCCAAGCAGATACTTCAATGGGAAACACCATATATTTT.

This clonotype was recorded at least ten times. The V gene is TRBV5-1, the J gene TRBJ2-3; 8 positions match TRBD2. This CDR3 region has 17 residues. The V gene's germline CDR1 is SGHRS and CDR2 YFSETQ. The V gene end was trimmed by 1 base and the J gene end by 4 bases; junction bases not matched to a gene: 11. CDR3 amino acids: CASSLFPGGPKSDTQYF. The DNA of the CDR3 is TGCGCCAGCAGCTTGTTCCCGGGAGGGCCTAAGTCAGATACGCAGTATTTT.

In its sample, this clonotype was seen a few times. With a much larger clone just one base away, this may be a read error. The V and J genes are TRBV28 and TRBJ2-3; the D gene is possibly TRBD1 (5 bases). Trimming removed 10 bases at V and 1 base at J, with 18 bases between. The CDR3 has 15 residues. CDR1 MDHEN and CDR2 SYDVKM come from the germline V gene. CDR3 sequence: CATSRKAGRTDTQYF. Here the CDR3 DNA reads TGTGCCACTTCTAGGAAGGCAGGGCGCACAGATACGCAGTATTTT.

Ten or more counts support this clonotype. The J gene is TRBJ1-1, the V gene TRBV27, with 9 nucleotides matching TRBD1. Trimming cost V 6 bases and J 8 bases; bases outside gene matches: 4. CDR1 and CDR2 (germline): MNHEY, SMNVEV (reference sequence). This CDR3 contains 12 residues. CDR3 nucleotide sequence: TGTGCCAGCAGGACAGGGGGGTTAGAAGCTTTCTTT. Translating gives CASRTGGLEAFF.

The table lists this clonotype with many counts. The CDR3 region has the DNA TGCGCCAGCAGCTCTTTGAGCGGGACAGATACGCAGTATTTT. This translates into CASSSLSGTDTQYF. V gene TRBV5-1 combines with J gene TRBJ2-3; possible D gene TRBD2, 6 bases. The germline V and J ends were trimmed by 3 bases and 3 bases, with 11 bases remaining between them. This CDR3 has 14 amino acids. Germline V gene lookup returns CDR1 SGHRS and CDR2 YFSETQ.

This clonotype has ten or more counts. The chain recombines TRBV6-1 with TRBJ2-1; the match to TRBD2 covers 8 bases. The CDR3 has 17 residues. Trimming cost V 2 bases and J 8 bases; bases outside gene matches: 14. Per the germline V gene, CDR1 is MNHNS and CDR2 is SASEGT. The CDR3 is CASSERQGRTSFDEQFF. The CDR3 nucleotides read TGTGCCAGCAGTGAACGGCAGGGCCGGACTAGCTTCGATGAGCAGTTCTTC.

This clonotype was counted ten times or more. The chain is built from TRBV7-9 and TRBJ1-1, with D possibly being TRBD1 (6 bases). The CDR3 runs 15 residues. Germline V CDR1 and CDR2: SEHNR, FQNEAQ (reference sequence). V was trimmed by 1 base and J by 4 bases, leaving 13 bases between them. The CDR3 region has the DNA TGTGCCAGCAGCTTAGGTGGGGGCCTGGGCACTGAAGCTTTCTTT. Translation: CASSLGGGLGTEAFF.

This chain links TRBV5-6 with TRBJ2-1; TRBD2 matches 10 bases. The length of the CDR3 is 15 residues. The junction had 8 bases not matched to a gene; V was cut back by 4 bases and J by 7 bases. CDR1 SGHDT and CDR2 YYEEEE come from the germline V gene. CDR3 protein: CASSDLAGVRNEQFF. CDR3 nucleotide sequence: TGTGCCAGCAGCGATCTAGCGGGAGTGCGGAATGAGCAGTTCTTC.

This clonotype came up many times. This chain links TRBV6-1 with TRBJ1-1, with TRBD1 matching over 7 bases. The CDR3 runs 16 residues. Germline CDR1 reads MNHNS; CDR2 reads SASEGT. The ends lost 2 bases at V and 4 bases at J; junction bases unmatched: 10. The CDR3, as DNA: TGTGCCAGCAGTGAACTGCAGGGGGTAGCGGGCACTGAAGCTTTCTTT. This encodes CASSELQGVAGTEAFF.

The rearrangement joins TRBV28 to TRBJ2-3; 7 nucleotides align to TRBD1. Germline CDR1 MDHEN, CDR2 SYDVKM. With V trimmed by 4 bases and J by 5 bases, 3 bases remained unmatched. The CDR3 length is 13 residues. Here the CDR3 reads CASSWQGVDTQYF. CDR3 in DNA: TGTGCCAGCAGTTGGCAGGGGGTAGATACGCAGTATTTT.

This clonotype showed up just a few times. The chain joins TRBV5-1 to TRBJ1-6; unclear D gene. V was pared by 0 bases and J by 10 bases, with 14 bases between. This CDR3 region has 15 residues. Germline V gene sequence: CDR1 SGHRS, CDR2 YFSETQ. The CDR3 reads CASSLEAAVASPLHF. In nucleotides, the CDR3 is TGCGCCAGCAGCTTGGAGGCAGCAGTGGCATCACCCCTCCACTTT.

As concerns this clonotype: This clone may be a read error of a much larger clone one base away. V is TRBV28 and J is TRBJ1-5, with D tentatively TRBD1 (5 bases). Trimming cost V 5 bases and J 0 bases, with 11 bases left between them. The CDR3 totals 15 residues. In germline, CDR1 is MDHEN, CDR2 SYDVKM. The CDR3 is CASSDPGSSNQPQHF. In DNA form, the CDR3 reads TGTGCCAGCAGTGACCCAGGGTCTAGCAATCAGCCCCAGCATTTT.

This clonotype occurred a few times. This chain joins TRBV7-9 and TRBJ1-1; D uncertain. The germline V gene has CDR1 SEHNR and CDR2 FQNEAQ (reference sequence). V dropped 1 base and J dropped 4 bases, with 7 bases sitting between them. There are 13 residues in the CDR3. The CDR3 DNA is TGTGCCAGCAGCTTAGTGGAAGGCACTGAAGCTTTCTTT. It translates to CASSLVEGTEAFF.

This clonotype was seen ten or more times. The chain couples TRBV27 to TRBJ2-7; 9 bases line up with TRBD1. The CDR3 runs to 15 residues. Per germline, CDR1 MNHEY and CDR2 SMNVEV (reference sequence). V lost 6 bases, J lost 4 bases, and 10 bases stayed unmatched. CDR3 bases: TGTGCCAGCAGACCTGGGGGGACAGGGCAATACGAGCAGTACTTC. Protein sequence: CASRPGGTGQYEQYF.

This clonotype was recorded many times. This chain joins TRBV27 and TRBJ2-4; 9 bases line up with TRBD2. The CDR3 has 15 residues. Germline values: CDR1 MNHEY, CDR2 SMNVEV (reference sequence). Unmatched junction bases numbered 6, after V lost 5 bases and J lost 4 bases. CDR3 in amino acids: CASSRGRAQKNIQYF. DNA for the CDR3: TGTGCCAGCAGTCGCGGGAGGGCCCAAAAAAACATTCAGTACTTC.

This clonotype was counted ten times or more. J is TRBJ2-1 and V is TRBV7-9; TRBD2 agrees at 8 bases. CDR3 length: 12 residues. The junction had 4 bases not matched to a gene; V was cut back by 7 bases and J by 8 bases. Germline V CDR1 and CDR2: SEHNR, FQNEAQ (reference sequence). CDR3 coding DNA: TGTGCCAGCACGAGCGGGAGCGATGAGCAGTTCTTC. Translation: CASTSGSDEQFF.